This T cell receptor (beta chain) was obtained from a study of T cell repertoires in cytomegalovirus infection. The overall study: CMV infection together with matching HLA type was indicated by public TCR beta signatures.

Study observations and caveats: The ex vivo response was dominated by HLA-C-restricted CMV-specific TCR beta clonotypes.

Germline CDR1 MNHNY, CDR2 SVGAGI (reference sequence). The trim removed 6 bases at V and 5 bases at J, leaving 13 bases unmatched. The CDR3 extends over 19 amino acids. This clonotype occurred a few times. Its antigen is still unknown. TCRdb ran MiXCR on the reads and lists one entry per CDR3 protein. The sample lists 450,000 to 600,000 distinct CDR3 sequences, about 11% occurring once. The rearrangement joins TRBV6-6 to TRBJ2-2, with 15 bases aligning to TRBD2. This sequence originates from a human donor in good health (CMV status not recorded). Some clones in this sample may be carry-over from other donors' samples. Sequenced material: PBMCs. The CDR3 nucleotides are TGTGCCAGCAGCTTCGGCCGGACTAGCGGGGGGGCCAGGACCGGGGAGCTGTTTTTT. Translating gives CASSFGRTSGGARTGELFF.